This T cell receptor (beta chain) is from a study of Ad26.COV2.S vaccination and SARS-CoV-2 variants. Across the whole study: Into the muscle, Ad26.COV2.S was dosed once or twice, 56 days apart. Notes on the study in general: People who got the vaccine had more spike-specific TCR breadth than people who got placebo.

About this clone itself: Its antigen is not identified.

Germline V gene lookup returns CDR1 MNHNY and CDR2 SVGAGI (reference sequence). The CDR3 totals 12 residues. J lost 5 bases, V lost 7 bases, and 5 bases had no gene match. Treatment described: some 19 received Ad26.COV2.S at low or high dose, single or two shots; about 5 received placebo; per-sample allocation not given. Samples analyzed were those drawn on day 63 after the first vaccine or placebo injection. Vaccine was an Ad26 vector expressing Wuhan-strain SARS-CoV-2 spike. Produced via immunoSEQ multiplex PCR; TCRdb's table is partial and in-frame only. The data hold roughly 450,000 clones, with around nine tenths observed a single time.

This TCR was sampled from a person aged 18 to 65 who received the Ad26.COV2.S COVID-19 vaccine or a placebo. The chain couples TRBV6-6 to TRBJ2-7; 7 nucleotides line up with TRBD1. Sequenced material: peripheral blood, taken in a trial of Ad26.COV2.S vaccine versus placebo. CDR3 residues: CASTTGVHEQYF. The CDR3 coding sequence is TGTGCCAGCACAACAGGGGTCCACGAGCAGTACTTC.